This entry lists 28 T cell receptor beta chains sequenced from one sample in a study of OX40 agonist ivuxolimab in advanced cancers. Sequencing used immunoSEQ multiplex PCR; TCRdb keeps in-frame clones, though not all of them. The sample shows approximately 74,000 clones, approximately 92% of them seen only once. Here the sequenced sample was CD4+ or CD8+ T cells sorted from blood, taken in a trial of the OX40 agonist ivuxolimab. Receptor source: an adult with an advanced solid tumor such as melanoma, head and neck, liver or kidney cancer.

This clone was counted a few times. The J gene is TRBJ2-1, the V gene TRBV7-3, with 12 bases lining up with TRBD2. Germline lookup yields CDR1 SGHTA and CDR2 FQGTGA. This CDR3 is 16 amino acids long. V was clipped by 5 bases and J by 3 bases; unmatched bases: 5. The CDR3 nucleotides read TGTGCCAGCAGCCCGACTAGCGGGAGCCTCTACAATGAGCAGTTCTTC. Translated, it gives CASSPTSGSLYNEQFF.

The CDR3 DNA reads TGTGCCAGCAGTGACCGGGACAGGGGATGGAATGAGCAGTTCTTC. It encodes CASSDRDRGWNEQFF. The J gene is TRBJ2-1, the V gene TRBV6-1, with 10 nucleotides matching TRBD1. V lost 3 bases, J lost 7 bases, and 6 bases stayed unmatched. Per the germline V gene, CDR1 is MNHNS and CDR2 is SASEGT. This CDR3 contains 15 residues.

The V and J genes are TRBV28 and TRBJ2-7; TRBD2 matches 7 bases. The V segment lost 7 bases and the J segment 6 bases; nucleotides outside the gene matches: 9. There are 13 residues in the CDR3. Germline V lookup: CDR1 MDHEN, CDR2 SYDVKM. CDR3 region: CASTPGGGAEQYF. CDR3 nucleotides: TGTGCCAGCACCCCGGGGGGAGGCGCCGAGCAGTACTTC.

This rearrangement joins TRBV15 to TRBJ1-1, with D possibly being TRBD1 (5 bases). The germline V gene has CDR1 LNHNV and CDR2 YYDKDF (reference sequence). The V end lost 1 base, the J end lost 1 base, and 10 bases lay between the germline ends. The CDR3 contains 15 residues. The DNA of the CDR3 is TGTGCCACCAGCAGAGGGCAGGGAACGAACACTGAAGCTTTCTTT. Its protein product is CATSRGQGTNTEAFF.

This chain links TRBV6-6 with TRBJ2-2, with 8 bases lining up with TRBD1. The V and J ends lost 6 bases and 8 bases, in that order; junction bases with no gene match: 11. CDR3 length equals 15 residues. The germline CDR1 and CDR2 sequences are MNHNY and SVGAGI (reference sequence). The CDR3 DNA reads as TGTGCCAGCAGCAGGGACAGGCGCACTTTAGGGGAGCTGTTTTTT. Its protein product is CASSRDRRTLGELFF.

V and J are TRBV5-1 and TRBJ2-5; D might be TRBD1 (6 bases). Trimming removed 5 bases from V and 2 bases from J, with 13 bases in between. CDR3 size: 14 residues. The germline CDR1 and CDR2 sequences are SGHRS and YFSETQ. The CDR3 DNA reads TGCGCCAGCAGGCGGCAGGGGTTACAAGAGACCCAGTACTTC. This sequence encodes CASRRQGLQETQYF.

The V call is TRBV28, the J call TRBJ1-5, with D possibly TRBD1 on 6 matching bases. The CDR3 consists of 16 residues. Looked up from germline, CDR1 is MDHEN and CDR2 is SYDVKM. Trimming cost V 6 bases and J 6 bases, with 21 bases left between them. In DNA form, the CDR3 reads TGTGCCAGCAGCCCTAGGACAGTCTTCACGGGTCAGCCCCAGCATTTT. Protein product: CASSPRTVFTGQPQHF.

This clone is a singleton in its sample. The CDR3 nucleotides read TGTGCCAGCAGTTCACAGGGTGATAAGTACGAGCAGTACTTC. It translates to CASSSQGDKYEQYF. J is TRBJ2-7 and V is TRBV7-2, with D perhaps TRBD1 (6 bases). Trimming pared 6 bases from V and 4 bases from J, leaving 16 bases between. The CDR3 has 14 residues. Germline V gives CDR1 SGHTA, CDR2 FQGNSA.

The chain uses TRBV7-2 and TRBJ2-7, with 9 bases matching TRBD2. The ends lost 3 bases at V and 3 bases at J; junction bases unmatched: 12. CDR3 length: 17 residues. The germline V gene encodes CDR1 SGHTA and CDR2 FQGNSA. The CDR3 spells CASSLGLAGPGFYEQYF. CDR3 nucleotides: TGTGCCAGCAGCTTGGGGCTAGCGGGACCGGGGTTCTACGAGCAGTACTTC.

CDR3 protein: CASSQDARPYNEQFF. In DNA, the CDR3 is TGTGCCAGCAGCCAAGATGCTAGACCCTACAATGAGCAGTTCTTC. The chain joins TRBV4-2 to TRBJ2-1; D is ambiguous. V was shortened by 0 bases and J by 2 bases, with 8 bases between the two germline ends. This CDR3 is 15 amino acids long. The germline V gene has CDR1 LGHNA and CDR2 YNFKEQ.

The J gene is TRBJ1-2, the V gene TRBV7-9, with no clear D. CDR1 and CDR2 (germline): SEHNR, FQNEAQ (reference sequence). Trimming stripped 5 bases from V and 7 bases from J, with 14 bases between. There are 13 residues in the CDR3. CDR3 protein: CASSQNPGGGYTF. The CDR3 DNA reads as TGTGCCAGCAGCCAAAATCCGGGTGGTGGCTACACCTTC.

This chain uses TRBV7-3 with TRBJ2-2, with D possibly TRBD1 on 6 matching bases. The CDR3 length is 14 residues. Trimming pared 8 bases from V and 2 bases from J, leaving 12 bases between. The V gene's germline CDR1 is SGHTA and CDR2 FQGTGA. The CDR3, as DNA: TGTGCCAGCGGACCCGGGACAAACACCGGGGAGCTGTTTTTT. Encoded protein: CASGPGTNTGELFF.

CDR3 region: CASSLVGGEPYEQYF. The DNA for the CDR3 is TGTGCCAGCAGTTTAGTTGGGGGGGAGCCCTACGAGCAGTACTTC. The J gene is TRBJ2-7, the V gene TRBV27, with 7 bases fitting TRBD2. Germline V gene data show CDR1 as MNHEY and CDR2 as SMNVEV (reference sequence). The trim removed 2 bases at V and 2 bases at J, leaving 6 bases unmatched. CDR3 length equals 15 residues.

This chain uses TRBV27 with TRBJ2-5, with TRBD2 matching 10 bases. The CDR3 is made up of 16 amino acids. Germline assignment: CDR1 MNHEY and CDR2 SMNVEV (reference sequence). The V gene end was trimmed by 2 bases and the J gene end by 3 bases; junction bases not matched to a gene: 6. CDR3 bases: TGTGCCAGCAGTTTACGGTGGCTAGCGGGAGAAGAGACCCAGTACTTC. Its translation: CASSLRWLAGEETQYF.

A single count supports this clone. The chain employs TRBV6-6 and TRBJ2-1; 9 positions match TRBD2. The CDR3 spans 13 residues. V was pared by 8 bases and J by 9 bases, with 8 bases of the junction left unmatched. Looked up from germline, CDR1 is MNHNY and CDR2 is SVGAGI (reference sequence). DNA of the CDR3: TGTGCCAGCGGGGTAGCGGGAGTTGTTGAGCAGTTCTTC. It encodes CASGVAGVVEQFF.

This chain uses TRBV5-5 with TRBJ2-7; 8 nucleotides align to TRBD1. V dropped 4 bases and J dropped 0; count of bases not matched to a gene: 6. This CDR3 contains 15 residues. Germline V CDR1 and CDR2: SGHKS, YYEKEE (reference sequence). The CDR3 DNA is TGTGCCAGCAGCCCGCGGACAGGGAGCTCCTACGAGCAGTACTTC. Amino acid sequence: CASSPRTGSSYEQYF.

Note on this clone: One end of the junction varies from germline; a read error may be responsible. The J gene is TRBJ2-7, the V gene TRBV10-3; 7 bases map to TRBD1. Germline V gene sequence: CDR1 ENHRY, CDR2 SYGVKD. This CDR3 is built from 15 residues. As DNA, the CDR3 is TGTGCCAGCAGTTTAGGGGGCAGGGTGACGTACGAGCAGTACTTC. It yields the protein CASSLGGRVTYEQYF.

This sequence joins TRBV6-6 and TRBJ1-1, with unresolved D. V lost 6 bases, J lost 5 bases, and 16 bases lay in between. This CDR3 is 14 amino acids long. Looked up from germline, CDR1 is MNHNY and CDR2 is SVGAGI (reference sequence). The CDR3 here is CASREGGYGTEAFF. In nucleotides, the CDR3 is TGTGCCAGCAGGGAGGGAGGGTACGGGACTGAAGCTTTCTTT.

The chain couples TRBV4-3 to TRBJ2-3; 7 bases fit TRBD1. Unmatched junction bases numbered 11, after V lost 0 bases and J lost 5 bases. Germline lookup yields CDR1 LGHNA and CDR2 YSLEER. The CDR3 is made up of 17 amino acids. The chain's CDR3 is CASSQDWRQGVGDTQYF. The CDR3 DNA is TGCGCCAGCAGCCAAGATTGGAGGCAGGGGGTAGGAGATACGCAGTATTTT.

V usage is TRBV10-3 and J usage is TRBJ1-3, with 7 bases matching TRBD1. V gave up 10 bases and J gave up 8 bases; unmatched junction bases: 20. CDR1 and CDR2 (germline): ENHRY, SYGVKD. This CDR3 has 16 residues. The DNA for the CDR3 is TGTGCCACCGCCAATCGCAGGGGGGTGCAACGAGACACCATATATTTT. It encodes CATANRRGVQRDTIYF.

The CDR3: CASSRRDLGGYTF. In DNA form, the CDR3 reads TGTGCCAGCAGTCGCAGGGATTTGGGGGGCTACACCTTC. The chain is built from TRBV6-5 and TRBJ1-2; maybe TRBD1 (5 bases). The V end lost 5 bases, the J end lost 8 bases, and 15 bases lay between the germline ends. The CDR3 totals 13 residues. Germline CDR1 MNHEY, CDR2 SVGAGI.

This clone appeared once. This chain joins TRBV7-2 and TRBJ2-7; D is possibly TRBD1 (5 bases). This CDR3 has 14 residues. CDR1 is SGHTA, CDR2 FQGNSA, per germline. V gave up 5 bases and J gave up 2 bases, with 13 bases separating them. CDR3 DNA: TGTGCCAGCAGCCCGTCCGACAGACCCTACGAGCAGTACTTC. Translating gives CASSPSDRPYEQYF. The whole variable domain, filled in from reference TRBV7-2 and TRBJ2-7, reads GAGVSQSPSNKVTEKGKDVELRCDPISGHTALYWYRQSLGQGLEFLIYFQGNSAPDKSGLPSDRFSAERTGGSVSTLTIQRTQQEDSAVYLCASSPSDRPYEQYFGPGTRLTVT.

This chain uses TRBV29-1 with TRBJ2-4; D is uncertain. V lost 3 bases and J 9 bases, leaving 15 bases between the germline ends. CDR1 is SQVTM, CDR2 ANQGSEA, per germline. There are 13 residues in the CDR3. DNA for the CDR3: TGCAGCGTTGACCATCAAGCGTCTGGCATTCAGTACTTC. This encodes CSVDHQASGIQYF.

This clone was observed a handful of times. The same CDR3 can be traced to other DNA sequences in this sample. The chain recombines TRBV7-2 with TRBJ2-3, with 8 bases fitting TRBD2. Germline V gene sequence: CDR1 SGHTA, CDR2 FQGNSA. With 1 base clipped from V and 5 bases from J, the junction kept 2 bases outside the gene matches. This CDR3 has 14 amino acids. This chain's CDR3 is CASSLGLAGDTQYF. Written as DNA, the CDR3 is TGTGCCAGCAGCTTAGGCCTAGCGGGAGATACGCAGTATTTT.

The rearrangement uses TRBV7-6 and TRBJ2-3, with TRBD1 matching over 7 bases. CDR3 length equals 17 residues. The ends lost 1 base at V and 2 bases at J; junction bases unmatched: 9. CDR1 is SGHVS, CDR2 FNYEAQ, per germline. The CDR3: CASSLETQGVPTDTQYF. The CDR3 coding sequence is TGTGCCAGCAGCTTAGAAACGCAGGGGGTTCCCACAGATACGCAGTATTTT.

The chain carries TRBV5-6 and TRBJ1-1, with a tentative D call TRBD1 (5 bases). CDR1 and CDR2 from the germline V gene are SGHDT and YYEEEE. CDR3 length: 14 amino acids. Trimming cost V 0 bases and J 0 bases, with 6 bases left between them. The CDR3 DNA sequence: TGTGCCAGCAGCTTGGCGACAGTGAACACTGAAGCTTTCTTT. It specifies CASSLATVNTEAFF.

The CDR3 DNA reads TGTGCCAGCAGCGCCCATAGCGGGCGTGGCTCGGAGACCCAGTACTTC. Its protein is CASSAHSGRGSETQYF. V and J are TRBV9 and TRBJ2-5; 7 bases align to TRBD2. The germline V gene has CDR1 SGDLS and CDR2 YYNGEE. The CDR3 sequence is 16 residues long. V lost 3 bases, J lost 5 bases, and 13 bases stayed unmatched.

For this clone: The germline gene is not matched at one end of the junction; a read error may be the cause. The rearrangement joins TRBV7-7 to TRBJ2-3; 11 bases are shared with TRBD2. Per germline, CDR1 SSHAT and CDR2 FNYEAQ (reference sequence). This CDR3 is built from 15 residues. CDR3 region: CASKKLAGGPDTQYF. In DNA, the CDR3 is TGTGCTAGCAAGAAGCTAGCGGGAGGCCCAGATACGCAGTATTTT.